This entry features one TCR beta chain sequence. V shed 5 bases, J shed 4 bases, and the junction held 8 bases outside the gene matches. From germline, CDR1 is SGHTA and CDR2 FQGTGA. The CDR3 runs to 15 residues. The data stem from a study of blood T cell repertoires in COVID-19. Methods used by the authors: The assay estimated nucleated cells by amplifying reference gene primers. The data were produced by immunoSEQ multiplex PCR, yet TCRdb's version contains in-frame clones alone and is incomplete. V and J calls and clone size follow that table, whereas D and trimming were derived from the DNA. The sample records about 240,000 clones, about 86% being singletons.

V usage is TRBV7-3 and J usage is TRBJ2-1; 7 bases fit TRBD1. The sequence came from a woman aged 35 to 49 with acute COVID-19. The sequencing input was PBMCs or T cells enriched from blood (not recorded which). The CDR3 is CASSVSGQLYNEQFF. CDR3 in DNA: TGTGCCAGCAGCGTATCGGGACAGCTATACAATGAGCAGTTCTTC.